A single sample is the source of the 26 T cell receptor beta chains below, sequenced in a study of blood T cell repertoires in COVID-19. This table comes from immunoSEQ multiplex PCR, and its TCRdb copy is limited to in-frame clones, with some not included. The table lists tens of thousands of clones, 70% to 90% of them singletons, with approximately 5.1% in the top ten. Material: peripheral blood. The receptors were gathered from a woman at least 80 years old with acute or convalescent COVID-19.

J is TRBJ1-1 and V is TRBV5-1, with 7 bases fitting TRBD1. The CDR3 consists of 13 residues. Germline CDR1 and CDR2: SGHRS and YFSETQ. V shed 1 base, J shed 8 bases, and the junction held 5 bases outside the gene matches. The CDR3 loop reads CASSLFGGGEAFF. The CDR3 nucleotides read TGCGCCAGCAGCTTGTTTGGAGGGGGCGAAGCTTTCTTT.

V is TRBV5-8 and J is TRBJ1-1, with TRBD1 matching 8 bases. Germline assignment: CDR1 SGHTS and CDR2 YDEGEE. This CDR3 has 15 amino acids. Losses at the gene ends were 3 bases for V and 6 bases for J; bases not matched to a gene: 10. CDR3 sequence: CASSWGDRGPAEAFF. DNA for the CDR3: TGTGCCAGCAGCTGGGGAGACAGGGGTCCCGCTGAAGCTTTCTTT.

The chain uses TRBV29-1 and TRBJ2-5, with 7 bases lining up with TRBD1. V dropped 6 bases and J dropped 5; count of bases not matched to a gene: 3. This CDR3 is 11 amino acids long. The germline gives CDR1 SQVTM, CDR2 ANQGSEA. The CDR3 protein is CSVGTVETQYF. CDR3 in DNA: TGCAGCGTGGGGACAGTTGAGACCCAGTACTTC.

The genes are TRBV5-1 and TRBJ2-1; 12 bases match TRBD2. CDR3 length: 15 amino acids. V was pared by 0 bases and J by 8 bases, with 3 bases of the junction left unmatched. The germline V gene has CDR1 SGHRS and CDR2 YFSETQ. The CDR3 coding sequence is TGCGCCAGCAGCTTGGTGTCTAGCGGGGGGGATGAGCAGTTCTTC. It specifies CASSLVSSGGDEQFF.

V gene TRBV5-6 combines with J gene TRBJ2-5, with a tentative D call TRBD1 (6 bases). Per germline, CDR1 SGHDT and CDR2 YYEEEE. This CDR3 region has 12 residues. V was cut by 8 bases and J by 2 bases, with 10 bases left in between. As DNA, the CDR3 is TGTGCCAGTACAGGGCGGCAAGAGACCCAGTACTTC. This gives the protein CASTGRQETQYF. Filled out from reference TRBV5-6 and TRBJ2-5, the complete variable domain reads DAGVTQSPTHLIKTRGQQVTLRCSPKSGHDTVSWYQQALGQGPQFIFQYYEEEERQRGNFPDRFSGHQFPNYSSELNVNALLLGDSALYLCASTGRQETQYFGPGTRLLVL.

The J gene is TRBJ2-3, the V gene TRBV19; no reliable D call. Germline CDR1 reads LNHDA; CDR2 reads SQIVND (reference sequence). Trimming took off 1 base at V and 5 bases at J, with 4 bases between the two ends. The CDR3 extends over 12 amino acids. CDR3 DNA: TGTGCCAGTAGTATAGGAGGAGATACGCAGTATTTT. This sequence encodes CASSIGGDTQYF. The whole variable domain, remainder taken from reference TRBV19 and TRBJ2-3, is DGGITQSPKYLFRKEGQNVTLSCEQNLNHDAMYWYRQDPGQGLRLIYYSQIVNDFQKGDIAEGYSVSREKKESFPLTVTSAQKNPTAFYLCASSIGGDTQYFGPGTRLTVL.

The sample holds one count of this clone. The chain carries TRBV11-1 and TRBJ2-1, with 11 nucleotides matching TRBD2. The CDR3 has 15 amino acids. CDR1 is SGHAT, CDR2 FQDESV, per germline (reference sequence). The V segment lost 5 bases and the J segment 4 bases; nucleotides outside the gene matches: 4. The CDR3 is CASSPGLAGYNEQFF. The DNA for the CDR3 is TGTGCCAGCAGCCCCGGACTAGCGGGTTACAATGAGCAGTTCTTC.

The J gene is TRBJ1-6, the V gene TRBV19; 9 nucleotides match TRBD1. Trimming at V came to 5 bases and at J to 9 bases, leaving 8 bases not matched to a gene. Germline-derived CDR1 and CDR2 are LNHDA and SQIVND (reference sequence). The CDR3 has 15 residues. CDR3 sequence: CASSSSGQGLSPLHF. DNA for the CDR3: TGTGCCAGTAGTTCCTCGGGACAGGGCCTTTCACCCCTCCACTTT.

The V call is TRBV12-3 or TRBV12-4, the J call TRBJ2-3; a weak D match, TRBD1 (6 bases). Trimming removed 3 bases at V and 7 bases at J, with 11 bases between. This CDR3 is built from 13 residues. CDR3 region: CASSFKGENTQYF. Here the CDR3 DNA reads TGTGCCAGCAGTTTCAAGGGGGAGAATACGCAGTATTTT.

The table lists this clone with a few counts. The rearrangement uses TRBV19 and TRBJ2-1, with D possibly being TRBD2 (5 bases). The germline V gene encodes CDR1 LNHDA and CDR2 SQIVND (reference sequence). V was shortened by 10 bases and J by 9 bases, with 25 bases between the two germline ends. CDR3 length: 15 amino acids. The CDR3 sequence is CATNERGRPIGEQFF. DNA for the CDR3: TGTGCCACTAACGAGCGAGGGAGACCTATAGGTGAGCAGTTCTTC. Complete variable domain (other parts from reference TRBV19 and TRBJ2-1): DGGITQSPKYLFRKEGQNVTLSCEQNLNHDAMYWYRQDPGQGLRLIYYSQIVNDFQKGDIAEGYSVSREKKESFPLTVTSAQKNPTAFYLCATNERGRPIGEQFFGPGTRLTVL.

The DNA for the CDR3 is TGTGCCAGCAGTGAGACATCAACCGGGGAGCTGTTTTTT. It specifies CASSETSTGELFF. The rearrangement links TRBV2 to TRBJ2-2; D is unresolved. The CDR3 spans 13 residues. Germline V gene data show CDR1 as SNHLY and CDR2 as FYNNEI. The ends were cut back, 3 bases at V and 5 bases at J, with 7 bases in the middle.

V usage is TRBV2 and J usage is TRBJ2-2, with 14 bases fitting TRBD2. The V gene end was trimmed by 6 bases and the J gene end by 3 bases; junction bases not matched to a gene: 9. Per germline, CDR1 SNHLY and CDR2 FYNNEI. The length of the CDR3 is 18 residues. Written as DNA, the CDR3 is TGTGCCAGCAGACCGACTAGCGGGGGGGCCGGGTACACCGGGGAGCTGTTTTTT. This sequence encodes CASRPTSGGAGYTGELFF. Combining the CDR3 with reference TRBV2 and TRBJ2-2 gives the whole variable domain EPEVTQTPSHQVTQMGQEVILRCVPISNHLYFYWYRQILGQKVEFLVSFYNNEISEKSEIFDDQFSVERPDGSNFTLKIRSTKLEDSAMYFCASRPTSGGAGYTGELFFGEGSRLTVL.

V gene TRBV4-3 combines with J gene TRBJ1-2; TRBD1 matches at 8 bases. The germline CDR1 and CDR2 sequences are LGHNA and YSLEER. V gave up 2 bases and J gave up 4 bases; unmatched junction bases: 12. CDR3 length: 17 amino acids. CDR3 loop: CASSQSLSATGAYGYTF. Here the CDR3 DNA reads TGCGCCAGCAGCCAAAGCCTCTCGGCGACAGGGGCCTATGGCTACACCTTC.

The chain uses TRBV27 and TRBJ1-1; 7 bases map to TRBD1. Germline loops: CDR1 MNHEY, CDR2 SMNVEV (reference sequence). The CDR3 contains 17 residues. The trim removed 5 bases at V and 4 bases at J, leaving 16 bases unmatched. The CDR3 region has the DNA TGTGCCAGCAGTCCCCGGACAGGAGGAATCACTATCACTGAAGCTTTCTTT. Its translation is CASSPRTGGITITEAFF.

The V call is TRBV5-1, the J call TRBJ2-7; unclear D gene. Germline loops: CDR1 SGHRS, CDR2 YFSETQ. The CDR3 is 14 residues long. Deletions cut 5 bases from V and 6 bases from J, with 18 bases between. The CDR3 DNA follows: TGCGCCAGCAGGAGCCAGGCAGGAACTGGCGAGCAGTACTTC. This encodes CASRSQAGTGEQYF.

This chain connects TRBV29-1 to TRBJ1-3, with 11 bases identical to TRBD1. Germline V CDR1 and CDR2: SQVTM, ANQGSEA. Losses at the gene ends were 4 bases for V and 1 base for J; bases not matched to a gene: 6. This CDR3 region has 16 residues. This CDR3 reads CSVGTGTGGSGNTIYF. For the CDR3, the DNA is TGCAGCGTTGGAACCGGGACAGGGGGATCTGGAAACACCATATATTTT.

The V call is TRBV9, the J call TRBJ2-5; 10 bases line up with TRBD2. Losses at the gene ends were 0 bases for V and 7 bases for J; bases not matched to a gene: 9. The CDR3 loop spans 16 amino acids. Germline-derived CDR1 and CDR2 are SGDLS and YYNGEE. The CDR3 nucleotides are TGTGCCAGCAGCGTAGATCCAGCGGGGGGGCCGGGGACCCAGTACTTC. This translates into CASSVDPAGGPGTQYF.

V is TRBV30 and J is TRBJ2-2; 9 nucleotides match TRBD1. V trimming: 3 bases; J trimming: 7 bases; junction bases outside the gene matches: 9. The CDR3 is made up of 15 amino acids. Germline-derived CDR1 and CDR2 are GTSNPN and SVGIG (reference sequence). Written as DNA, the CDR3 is TGTGCCTGGAGATTCCGGGACAGGGTTAGCGGGGAGCTGTTTTTT. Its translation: CAWRFRDRVSGELFF.

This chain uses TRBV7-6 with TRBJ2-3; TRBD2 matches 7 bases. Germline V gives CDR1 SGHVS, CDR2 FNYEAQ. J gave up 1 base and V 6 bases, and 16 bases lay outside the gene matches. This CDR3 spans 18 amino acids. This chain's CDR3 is CASSSGLVTIPGTDTQYF. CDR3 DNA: TGTGCCAGCAGTTCTGGACTAGTTACTATCCCTGGCACAGATACGCAGTATTTT.

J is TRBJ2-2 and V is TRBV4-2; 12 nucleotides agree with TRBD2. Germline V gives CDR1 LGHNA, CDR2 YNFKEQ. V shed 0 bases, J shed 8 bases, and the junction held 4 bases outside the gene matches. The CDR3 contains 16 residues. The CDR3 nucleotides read TGTGCCAGCAGCCAAGAAGTACTAGCGGGGGGAGGGGAGCTGTTTTTT. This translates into CASSQEVLAGGGELFF.

The CDR3 region is CASDGVSGRAPYEQYF. CDR3 nucleotide sequence: TGTGCCAGCGACGGAGTTAGCGGGAGGGCCCCCTACGAGCAGTACTTC. The V gene is TRBV2, the J gene TRBJ2-7, with 11 bases that match TRBD2. Trimming took 8 bases from V and 2 from J; bases not matched to a gene: 11. From germline, CDR1 is SNHLY and CDR2 FYNNEI. The CDR3 covers 16 residues.

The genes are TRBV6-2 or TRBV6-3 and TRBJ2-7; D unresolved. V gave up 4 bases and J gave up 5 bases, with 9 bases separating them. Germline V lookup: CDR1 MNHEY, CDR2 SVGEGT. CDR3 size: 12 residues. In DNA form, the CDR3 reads TGTGCCAGCAGTTCCTACCTGGACGAGCAGTACTTC. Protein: CASSSYLDEQYF.

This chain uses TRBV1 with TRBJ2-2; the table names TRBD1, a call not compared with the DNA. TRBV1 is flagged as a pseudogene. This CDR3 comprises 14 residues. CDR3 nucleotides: TGCACCGTTCCGGGACAGGGGAATTTCGGGGAGCTGTTTTTT. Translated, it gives CTVPGQGNFGELFF.

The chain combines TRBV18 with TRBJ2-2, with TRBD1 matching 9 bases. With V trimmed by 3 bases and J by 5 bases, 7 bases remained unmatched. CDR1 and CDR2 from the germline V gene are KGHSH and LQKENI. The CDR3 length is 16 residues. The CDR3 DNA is TGTGCCAGCTCACCGGCCGGGACAGGGATTACCGGGGAGCTGTTTTTT. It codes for CASSPAGTGITGELFF.

CDR3 in DNA: TGTGCCAGCAGGGCACCGGGGACTAGCGGGAGGGTAGAGCAGTTCTTC. Residues: CASRAPGTSGRVEQFF. This chain links TRBV5-5 with TRBJ2-1; TRBD2 agrees at 16 bases. V trimming: 5 bases; J trimming: 10 bases; junction bases outside the gene matches: 9. Germline V gene lookup returns CDR1 SGHKS and CDR2 YYEKEE (reference sequence). The CDR3 spans 16 residues.

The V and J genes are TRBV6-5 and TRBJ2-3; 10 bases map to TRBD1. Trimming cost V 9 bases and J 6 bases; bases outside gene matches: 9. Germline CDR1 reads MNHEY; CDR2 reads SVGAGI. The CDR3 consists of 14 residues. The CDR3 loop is CASGTGVLADTQYF. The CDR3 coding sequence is TGTGCCAGTGGGACAGGGGTACTCGCGGATACGCAGTATTTT.